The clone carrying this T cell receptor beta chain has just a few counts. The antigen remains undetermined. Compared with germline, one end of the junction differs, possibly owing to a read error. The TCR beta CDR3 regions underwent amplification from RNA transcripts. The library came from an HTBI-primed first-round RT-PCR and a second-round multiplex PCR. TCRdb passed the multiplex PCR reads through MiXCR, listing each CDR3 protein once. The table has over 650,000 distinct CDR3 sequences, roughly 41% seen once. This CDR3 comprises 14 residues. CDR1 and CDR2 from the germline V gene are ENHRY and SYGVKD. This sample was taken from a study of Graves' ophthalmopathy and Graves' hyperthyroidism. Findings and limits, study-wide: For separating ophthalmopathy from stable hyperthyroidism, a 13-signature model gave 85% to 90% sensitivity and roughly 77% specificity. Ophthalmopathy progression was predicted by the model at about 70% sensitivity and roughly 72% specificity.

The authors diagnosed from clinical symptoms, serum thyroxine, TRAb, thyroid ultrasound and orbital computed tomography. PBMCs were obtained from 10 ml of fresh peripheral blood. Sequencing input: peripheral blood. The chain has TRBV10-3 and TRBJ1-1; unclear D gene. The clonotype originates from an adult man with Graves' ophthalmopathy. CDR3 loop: CASSLSLENTEAFF. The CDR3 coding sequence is TGTGCCAGCAGTTTATCGTTGGAGAACACTGAAGCTTTCTTT.